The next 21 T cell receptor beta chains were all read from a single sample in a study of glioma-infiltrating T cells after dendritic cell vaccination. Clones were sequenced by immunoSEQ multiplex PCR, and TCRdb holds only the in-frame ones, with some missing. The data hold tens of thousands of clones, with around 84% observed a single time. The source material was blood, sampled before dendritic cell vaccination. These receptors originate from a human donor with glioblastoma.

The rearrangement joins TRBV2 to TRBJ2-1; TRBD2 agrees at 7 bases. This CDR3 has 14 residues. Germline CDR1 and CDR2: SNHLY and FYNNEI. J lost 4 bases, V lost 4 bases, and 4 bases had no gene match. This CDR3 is CASSGTRSYNEQFF. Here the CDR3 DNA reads TGTGCCAGCAGTGGGACTAGGTCTTACAATGAGCAGTTCTTC. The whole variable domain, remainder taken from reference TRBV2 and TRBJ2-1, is EPEVTQTPSHQVTQMGQEVILRCVPISNHLYFYWYRQILGQKVEFLVSFYNNEISEKSEIFDDQFSVERPDGSNFTLKIRSTKLEDSAMYFCASSGTRSYNEQFFGPGTRLTVL.

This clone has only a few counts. The CDR3 loop reads CASSPGGEANEKLFF. The CDR3 region has the DNA TGTGCCAGCAGTCCTGGGGGCGAGGCTAATGAAAAACTGTTTTTT. The chain combines TRBV28 with TRBJ1-4; D might be TRBD1 (6 bases). The ends were cut back, 5 bases at V and 3 bases at J, with 13 bases in the middle. CDR1 and CDR2 from the germline V gene are MDHEN and SYDVKM. The CDR3 is 15 amino acids.

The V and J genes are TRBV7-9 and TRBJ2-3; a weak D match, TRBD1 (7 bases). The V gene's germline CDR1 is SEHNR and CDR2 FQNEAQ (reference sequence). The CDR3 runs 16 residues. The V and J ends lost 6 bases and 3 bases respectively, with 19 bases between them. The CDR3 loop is CASRRRSQGGTDTQYF. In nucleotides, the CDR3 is TGTGCCAGCAGACGCAGGTCTCAGGGGGGAACAGATACGCAGTATTTT.

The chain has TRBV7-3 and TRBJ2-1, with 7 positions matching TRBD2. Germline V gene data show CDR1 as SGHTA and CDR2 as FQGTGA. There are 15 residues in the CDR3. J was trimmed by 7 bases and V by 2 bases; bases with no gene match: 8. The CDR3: CASSLSGGLMNEQFF. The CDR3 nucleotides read TGTGCCAGCAGCTTATCGGGGGGATTAATGAATGAGCAGTTCTTC.

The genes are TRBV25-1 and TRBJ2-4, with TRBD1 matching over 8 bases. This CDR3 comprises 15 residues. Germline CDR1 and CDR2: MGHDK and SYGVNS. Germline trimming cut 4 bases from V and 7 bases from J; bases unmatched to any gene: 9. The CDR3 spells CASSGLDRAKNIQYF. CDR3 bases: TGTGCCAGCAGTGGCTTGGACAGGGCGAAGAACATTCAGTACTTC.

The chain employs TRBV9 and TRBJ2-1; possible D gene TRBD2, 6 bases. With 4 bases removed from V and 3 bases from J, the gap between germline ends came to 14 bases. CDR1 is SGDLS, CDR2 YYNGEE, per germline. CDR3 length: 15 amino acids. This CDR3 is CASSSPGTLYNEQFF. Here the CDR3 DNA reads TGTGCCAGCAGCTCACCCGGGACTCTCTACAATGAGCAGTTCTTC.

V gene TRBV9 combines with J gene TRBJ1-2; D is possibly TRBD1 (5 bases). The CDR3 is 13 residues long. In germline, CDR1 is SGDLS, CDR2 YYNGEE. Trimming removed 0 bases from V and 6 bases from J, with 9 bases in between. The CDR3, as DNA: TGTGCCAGCAGCGTAGGGGGCCCGGATGGCTACACCTTC. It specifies CASSVGGPDGYTF.

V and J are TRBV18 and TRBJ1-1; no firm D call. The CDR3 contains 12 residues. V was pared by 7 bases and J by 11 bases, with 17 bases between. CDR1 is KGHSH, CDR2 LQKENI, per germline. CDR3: CASYGPRNDAFF. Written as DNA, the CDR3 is TGTGCCAGCTATGGGCCCCGCAACGATGCTTTCTTT. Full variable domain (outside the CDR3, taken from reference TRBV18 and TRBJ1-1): NAGVMQNPRHLVRRRGQEARLRCSPMKGHSHVYWYRQLPEEGLKFMVYLQKENIIDESGMPKERFSAEFPKEGPSILRIQQVVRGDSAAYFCASYGPRNDAFFGQGTRLTVV.

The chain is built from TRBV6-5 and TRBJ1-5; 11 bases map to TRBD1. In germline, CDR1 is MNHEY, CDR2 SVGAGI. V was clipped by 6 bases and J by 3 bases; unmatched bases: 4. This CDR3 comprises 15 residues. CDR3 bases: TGTGCCAGCAGAGCGGACAGGGGGCTCAATCAGCCCCAGCATTTT. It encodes CASRADRGLNQPQHF.

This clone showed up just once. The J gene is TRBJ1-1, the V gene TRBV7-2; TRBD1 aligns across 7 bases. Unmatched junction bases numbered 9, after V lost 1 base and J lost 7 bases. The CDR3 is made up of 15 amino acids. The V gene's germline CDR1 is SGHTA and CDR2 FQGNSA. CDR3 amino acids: CASSLEGARRVEAFF. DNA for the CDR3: TGTGCCAGCAGCTTAGAGGGGGCCCGGCGAGTTGAAGCTTTCTTT.

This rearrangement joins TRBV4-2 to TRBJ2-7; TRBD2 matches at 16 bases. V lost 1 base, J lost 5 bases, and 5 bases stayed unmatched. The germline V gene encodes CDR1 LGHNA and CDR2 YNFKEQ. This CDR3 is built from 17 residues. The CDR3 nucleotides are TGTGCCAGCAGCCAAGCCGGGACTAGCGGGAGGGCCAACGAGCAGTACTTC. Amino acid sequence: CASSQAGTSGRANEQYF.

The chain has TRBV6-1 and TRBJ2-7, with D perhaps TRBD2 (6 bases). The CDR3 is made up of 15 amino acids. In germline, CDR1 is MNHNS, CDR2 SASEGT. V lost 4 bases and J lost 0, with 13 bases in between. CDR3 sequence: CASSARDSTSYEQYF. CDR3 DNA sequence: TGTGCCAGCAGTGCCCGGGACTCTACCTCCTACGAGCAGTACTTC.

In DNA form, the CDR3 reads TGTGCCAGCAGTTACCCAGGACAGGGGGCGGGTACTGAAGCTTTCTTT. Residues: CASSYPGQGAGTEAFF. The gene calls are TRBV6-5 and TRBJ1-1; 11 nucleotides match TRBD1. V shed 2 bases, J shed 5 bases, and the junction held 7 bases outside the gene matches. The CDR3 contains 16 residues. Germline lookup yields CDR1 MNHEY and CDR2 SVGAGI.

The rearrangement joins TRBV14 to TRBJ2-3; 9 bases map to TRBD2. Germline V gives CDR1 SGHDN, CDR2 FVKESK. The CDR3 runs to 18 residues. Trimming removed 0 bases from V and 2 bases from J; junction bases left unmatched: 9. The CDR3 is CASSQENLAGLPTDTQYF. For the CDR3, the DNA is TGTGCCAGCAGCCAAGAGAACCTAGCGGGACTCCCCACAGATACGCAGTATTTT. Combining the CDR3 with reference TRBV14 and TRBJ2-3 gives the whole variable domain EAGVTQFPSHSVIEKGQTVTLRCDPISGHDNLYWYRRVMGKEIKFLLHFVKESKQDESGMPNNRFLAERTGGTYSTLKVQPAELEDSGVYFCASSQENLAGLPTDTQYFGPGTRLTVL.

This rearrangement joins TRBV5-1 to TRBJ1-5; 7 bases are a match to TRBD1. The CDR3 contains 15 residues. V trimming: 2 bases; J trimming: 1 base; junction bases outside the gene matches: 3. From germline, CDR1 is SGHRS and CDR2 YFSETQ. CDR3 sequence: CASSLQGRSNQPQHF. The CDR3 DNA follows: TGCGCCAGCAGCTTACAGGGGCGAAGCAATCAGCCCCAGCATTTT.

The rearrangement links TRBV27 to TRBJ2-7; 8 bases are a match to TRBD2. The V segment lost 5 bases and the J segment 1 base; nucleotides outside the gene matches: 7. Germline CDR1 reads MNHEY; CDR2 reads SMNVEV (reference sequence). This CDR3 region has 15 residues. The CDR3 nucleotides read TGTGCCAGCAGTCCCCCGGGAGGGTATTCCTACGAGCAGTACTTC. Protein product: CASSPPGGYSYEQYF.

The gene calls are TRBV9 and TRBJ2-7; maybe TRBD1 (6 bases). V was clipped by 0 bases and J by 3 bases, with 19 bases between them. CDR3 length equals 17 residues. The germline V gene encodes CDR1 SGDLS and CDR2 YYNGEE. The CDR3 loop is CASSVGPTGTQGYEQYF. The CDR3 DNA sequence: TGTGCCAGCAGCGTAGGCCCCACAGGGACCCAGGGCTACGAGCAGTACTTC.

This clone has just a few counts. This chain's CDR3 is CASSEAEENQPQHF. CDR3 coding DNA: TGTGCCAGCAGTGAGGCCGAGGAAAATCAGCCCCAGCATTTT. The gene calls are TRBV6-5 and TRBJ1-5; unclear D gene. Trimming left V 5 bases short and J 4 bases short, with 12 bases between. The CDR3 has 14 residues. From germline, CDR1 is MNHEY and CDR2 SVGAGI.

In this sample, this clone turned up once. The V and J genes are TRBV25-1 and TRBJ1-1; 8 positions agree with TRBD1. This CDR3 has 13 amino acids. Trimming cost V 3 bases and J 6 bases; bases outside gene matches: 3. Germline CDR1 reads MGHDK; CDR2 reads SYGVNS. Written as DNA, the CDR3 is TGTGCCAGCAGTGACGGGACAGGCTCTGAAGCTTTCTTT. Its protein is CASSDGTGSEAFF.

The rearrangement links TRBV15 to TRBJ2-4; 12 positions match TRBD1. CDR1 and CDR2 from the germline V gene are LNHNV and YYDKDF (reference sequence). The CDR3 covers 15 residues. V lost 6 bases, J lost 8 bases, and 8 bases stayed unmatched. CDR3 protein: CATSKPGQGAYIQYF. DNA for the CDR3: TGTGCCACCAGTAAACCGGGACAGGGGGCGTACATTCAGTACTTC.

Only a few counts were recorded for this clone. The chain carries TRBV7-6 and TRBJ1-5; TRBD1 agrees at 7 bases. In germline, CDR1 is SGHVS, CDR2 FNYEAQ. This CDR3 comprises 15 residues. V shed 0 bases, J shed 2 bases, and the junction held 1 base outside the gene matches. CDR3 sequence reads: CASSLAGGGNQPQHF. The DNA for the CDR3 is TGTGCCAGCAGCTTAGCAGGGGGCGGCAATCAGCCCCAGCATTTT.